Shown below are 13 T cell receptor beta chains from a single sample sequenced in a study of T cell responses to AZD1222 COVID-19 vaccine. The method was immunoSEQ multiplex PCR; TCRdb's version includes in-frame clones alone and lacks a portion of them. Of some 150,000 clones in the sample, roughly 88% were seen once. This specimen was peripheral blood, taken 28 days after the second dose of the MenACWY control vaccine. The origin of the receptors is an adult who received the MenACWY meningococcal vaccine as a control.

This clone is a singleton in its sample. The chain joins TRBV7-2 to TRBJ1-4; 8 positions match TRBD1. Trimming at V came to 1 base and at J to 8 bases, leaving 6 bases not matched to a gene. CDR3 length: 15 residues. In germline, CDR1 is SGHTA, CDR2 FQGNSA. CDR3 residues: CASSLGGTGGEKLFF. CDR3 coding DNA: TGTGCCAGCAGCTTAGGGGGGACAGGAGGGGAAAAACTGTTTTTT.

The chain combines TRBV7-8 with TRBJ2-7; the D gene could be TRBD1 or TRBD2 (5 bases each). The CDR3 has 15 residues. Germline CDR1 and CDR2: SGHVS and FQNEAQ. The V and J ends lost 5 bases and 5 bases respectively, with 19 bases between them. In DNA form, the CDR3 reads TGTGCCAGCAGCCTCCGGAGGCTCAGGGTGGACGAGCAGTACTTC. Translated: CASSLRRLRVDEQYF.

This sequence joins TRBV5-1 and TRBJ1-1; D gene uncertain. Trimming pared 1 base from V and 7 bases from J, leaving 5 bases between. Looked up from germline, CDR1 is SGHRS and CDR2 is YFSETQ. This CDR3 spans 11 amino acids. The CDR3 coding sequence is TGCGCCAGCAGCTTGAGGGATGAAGCTTTCTTT. It codes for CASSLRDEAFF. Supplemented by reference TRBV5-1 and TRBJ1-1, the full variable domain reads KAGVTQTPRYLIKTRGQQVTLSCSPISGHRSVSWYQQTPGQGLQFLFEYFSETQRNKGNFPGRFSGRQFSNSRSEMNVSTLELGDSALYLCASSLRDEAFFGQGTRLTVV.

The rearrangement uses TRBV6-5 and TRBJ1-6, with D unresolved. The CDR3 length is 16 residues. CDR1 and CDR2 (germline): MNHEY, SVGAGI. Trimming cost V 0 bases and J 10 bases, with 16 bases left between them. The CDR3, as DNA: TGTGCCAGCAGTTACTCGAGATCCAGGTTGGAATCACCCCTCCACTTT. It translates to CASSYSRSRLESPLHF.

This clone was seen just once. This chain links TRBV19 with TRBJ2-1; 7 bases are a match to TRBD2. The CDR3 contains 13 residues. Germline V gene data show CDR1 as LNHDA and CDR2 as SQIVND (reference sequence). Germline trimming cut 9 bases from V and 7 bases from J; bases unmatched to any gene: 9. The CDR3 coding sequence is TGTGCCAGCGGACTAGGACCCGGGAATGAGCAGTTCTTC. Encoded protein: CASGLGPGNEQFF.

The chain has TRBV19 and TRBJ1-5, with D unclear. This CDR3 region has 16 residues. Germline CDR1 reads LNHDA; CDR2 reads SQIVND (reference sequence). V was pared by 5 bases and J by 0 bases, with 14 bases between. CDR3: CASSLTRAGSNQPQHF. The CDR3, as DNA: TGTGCCAGTAGTCTGACTCGGGCGGGTAGCAATCAGCCCCAGCATTTT.

The rearrangement links TRBV7-2 to TRBJ2-2; possible D gene TRBD1, 6 bases. The CDR3 loop spans 16 amino acids. V lost 3 bases and J lost 0, with 11 bases in between. Germline loops: CDR1 SGHTA, CDR2 FQGNSA. The CDR3 region is CASSFRQAANTGELFF. As DNA, the CDR3 is TGTGCCAGCAGCTTTCGACAGGCTGCGAACACCGGGGAGCTGTTTTTT.

This chain connects TRBV21-1 to TRBJ1-4. TRBV21-1 is tagged as a pseudogene. CDR3 length: 13 residues. The CDR3 DNA sequence: TGTGCCAGCAGAGGACGCCTGAATGAAAAACTGTTTTTT. Its protein is CASRGRLNEKLFF.

The gene calls are TRBV20-1 and TRBJ2-3, with D uncertain. Germline V gene lookup returns CDR1 DFQATT and CDR2 SNEGSKA (reference sequence). Trimming removed 5 bases at V and 8 bases at J, with 11 bases between. The CDR3 runs to 11 residues. DNA for the CDR3: TGCAGTGCTTCTGGACGTCCTACGCAGTATTTT. It translates to CSASGRPTQYF.

Here the CDR3 reads CASSMGTGIGNQPQHF. CDR3 nucleotides: TGTGCCAGTAGTATGGGGACAGGGATCGGCAATCAGCCCCAGCATTTT. The chain couples TRBV19 to TRBJ1-5; 9 bases match TRBD1. V gave up 3 bases and J gave up 2 bases; unmatched junction bases: 5. Looked up from germline, CDR1 is LNHDA and CDR2 is SQIVND (reference sequence). The CDR3 length is 16 residues.

The chain is built from TRBV19 and TRBJ2-5, with no clear D. Germline-derived CDR1 and CDR2 are LNHDA and SQIVND (reference sequence). The CDR3 is 13 amino acids. V was shortened by 4 bases and J by 1 base, with 7 bases between the two germline ends. The CDR3 DNA reads TGTGCCAGTAGTACGGTTTTCCAAGAGACCCAGTACTTC. This sequence encodes CASSTVFQETQYF.

The chain couples TRBV30 to TRBJ1-1; D not certain. This CDR3 spans 14 amino acids. V lost 5 bases to trimming and J lost 0 bases, with 13 bases between them. Germline CDR1 reads GTSNPN; CDR2 reads SVGIG (reference sequence). The CDR3 region has the DNA TGTGCCTGGGGCCAGTTAACAATGAACACTGAAGCTTTCTTT. As protein: CAWGQLTMNTEAFF. Full variable domain (outside the CDR3, taken from reference TRBV30 and TRBJ1-1): SQTIHQWPATLVQPVGSPLSLECTVEGTSNPNLYWYRQAAGRGLQLLFYSVGIGQISSEVPQNLSASRPQDRQFILSSKKLLLSDSGFYLCAWGQLTMNTEAFFGQGTRLTVV.

The chain uses TRBV6-6 and TRBJ1-5, with a possible D match to TRBD1 (6 bases). Trimming took 5 bases from V and 0 from J, leaving 17 bases between them. CDR1 is MNHNY, CDR2 SVGAGI, per germline (reference sequence). This CDR3 is built from 17 residues. Written as DNA, the CDR3 is TGTGCCAGCAGTCTACAGACAGGACGATATAGCAATCAGCCCCAGCATTTT. Translation gives CASSLQTGRYSNQPQHF.